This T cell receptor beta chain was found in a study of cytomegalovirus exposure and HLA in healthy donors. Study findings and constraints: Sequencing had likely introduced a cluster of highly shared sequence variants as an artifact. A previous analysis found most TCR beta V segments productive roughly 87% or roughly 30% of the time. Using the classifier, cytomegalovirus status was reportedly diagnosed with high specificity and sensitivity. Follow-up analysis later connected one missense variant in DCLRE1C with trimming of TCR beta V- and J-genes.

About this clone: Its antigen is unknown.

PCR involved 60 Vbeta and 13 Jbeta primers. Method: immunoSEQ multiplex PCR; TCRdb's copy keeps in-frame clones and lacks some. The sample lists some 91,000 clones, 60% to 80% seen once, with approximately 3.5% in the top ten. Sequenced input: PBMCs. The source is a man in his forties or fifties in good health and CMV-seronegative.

The chain's CDR3 is CASSETYEQYF. DNA of the CDR3: TGTGCCAGCAGTGAGACCTACGAGCAGTACTTC. The chain recombines TRBV28 with TRBJ2-7; D is undetermined. Trimming removed 5 bases from V and 2 bases from J, with 4 bases in between. The germline CDR1 and CDR2 sequences are MDHEN and SYDVKM. The CDR3 contains 11 residues.